The 23 T cell receptor beta chains below all came from one sample that was sequenced in a study of control samples from healthy donors and cancer patients. Libraries were prepared by immunoSEQ multiplex PCR; TCRdb keeps only in-frame clonotypes and omits some of them. The table lists 100,000 to 150,000 clones, roughly 90% of them singletons. Sequences were obtained from blood. These receptors all stem from a man between 18 and 29 years old in good health.

The chain combines TRBV19 with TRBJ2-1; a weak D match, TRBD2 (6 bases). The V gene's germline CDR1 is LNHDA and CDR2 SQIVND (reference sequence). CDR3 size: 15 residues. Trimming took off 3 bases at V and 9 bases at J, with 18 bases between the two ends. Here the CDR3 reads CASSIYAGGATEQFF. The CDR3 DNA reads as TGTGCCAGTAGTATTTATGCTGGAGGGGCGACTGAGCAGTTCTTC.

The J gene is TRBJ2-7, the V gene TRBV5-1; D might be TRBD1 (6 bases). The germline V and J ends were trimmed by 4 bases and 4 bases, with 21 bases remaining between them. From germline, CDR1 is SGHRS and CDR2 YFSETQ. The CDR3 length is 16 residues. The CDR3 protein is CASSLSQGLKVYEQYF. The DNA for the CDR3 is TGCGCCAGCAGCCTGTCACAGGGCTTGAAAGTTTACGAGCAGTACTTC.

V gene TRBV5-4 combines with J gene TRBJ2-7; TRBD1 might be the D (6 bases). The CDR3 length is 14 residues. The V end was cut by 3 bases, the J end by 3 bases, with 13 bases between. The germline V gene encodes CDR1 SGHNT and CDR2 YYREEE (reference sequence). In nucleotides, the CDR3 is TGTGCCAGCAGCTCACAGGGTGGGAGCTACGAGCAGTACTTC. As protein: CASSSQGGSYEQYF. The full variable domain, its missing parts supplied by reference TRBV5-4 and TRBJ2-7, is ETGVTQSPTHLIKTRGQQVTLRCSSQSGHNTVSWYQQALGQGPQFIFQYYREEENGRGNFPPRFSGLQFPNYSSELNVNALELDDSALYLCASSSQGGSYEQYFGPGTRLTVT.

V and J are TRBV10-3 and TRBJ2-7, with TRBD1 matching over 7 bases. CDR3 length equals 15 residues. J gave up 7 bases and V 0 bases, and 9 bases lay outside the gene matches. Germline assignment: CDR1 ENHRY and CDR2 SYGVKD. CDR3 bases: TGTGCCATCAGTGAGTCCGTAGGGGGCGGTGGGGAGCAGTACTTC. Its protein is CAISESVGGGGEQYF.

This rearrangement joins TRBV6-5 to TRBJ2-2; D gene unclear. The germline V and J ends were trimmed by 0 bases and 5 bases, with 10 bases remaining between them. The CDR3 has 15 amino acids. Looked up from germline, CDR1 is MNHEY and CDR2 is SVGAGI. CDR3 region: CASSYSSSGTGELFF. The CDR3, as DNA: TGTGCCAGCAGTTACTCGAGCAGTGGGACCGGGGAGCTGTTTTTT.

This chain joins TRBV6-5 and TRBJ2-2; D may match TRBD1 or TRBD2 (6 bases each). Per germline, CDR1 MNHEY and CDR2 SVGAGI. The CDR3 consists of 14 residues. V lost 6 bases and J lost 7, with 15 bases in between. The CDR3 sequence: CASRLQGGGGELFF. The CDR3 nucleotides are TGTGCCAGCAGGCTACAGGGAGGAGGCGGGGAGCTGTTTTTT.

This rearrangement joins TRBV5-6 to TRBJ1-1; D is unclear. V shed 3 bases and J shed 8 bases, with 8 bases lying between them. The CDR3 extends over 11 amino acids. Germline V gene data show CDR1 as SGHDT and CDR2 as YYEEEE. The CDR3 DNA reads TGTGCCAGCAGCTCCGAATTAGAAGCTTTCTTT. It yields the protein CASSSELEAFF.

The chain is built from TRBV19 and TRBJ1-5, with no clear D. CDR1 LNHDA and CDR2 SQIVND come from the germline V gene (reference sequence). The CDR3 loop spans 14 amino acids. V shed 7 bases and J shed 7 bases, with 17 bases lying between them. In nucleotides, the CDR3 is TGTGCCAGTACAATAGTTCTCTCCGGGCAGCCCCAGCATTTT. Amino acids: CASTIVLSGQPQHF.

The CDR3 reads CATSDDDMREAFF. In DNA form, the CDR3 reads TGTGCCACCAGTGACGACGACATGCGCGAAGCTTTCTTT. The chain uses TRBV24-1 and TRBJ1-1; the D is unclear. Trimming shortened V by 4 bases and J by 8 bases, and 13 bases separated the two germline ends. In germline, CDR1 is KGHDR, CDR2 SFDVKD. The CDR3 spans 13 residues.

V and J are TRBV5-6 and TRBJ1-1, with 8 bases identical to TRBD1. CDR1 is SGHDT and CDR2 is YYEEEE in the germline V gene. V lost 2 bases and J lost 8; bases outside the gene matches: 2. The CDR3 consists of 12 residues. The CDR3 DNA is TGTGCCAGCAGCTTTGGACAGGGAGAAGCTTTCTTT. Translation gives CASSFGQGEAFF.

J is TRBJ1-2 and V is TRBV7-9, with D hard to call. The CDR3 spans 13 residues. Germline CDR1 SEHNR, CDR2 FQNEAQ (reference sequence). The germline V and J ends were trimmed by 1 base and 3 bases, with 6 bases remaining between them. The CDR3 DNA is TGTGCCAGCAGCTTAGACCAGGACTATGGCTACACCTTC. Translation: CASSLDQDYGYTF.

The V gene is TRBV5-6, the J gene TRBJ1-2; D remains unclear. The length of the CDR3 is 15 residues. V was clipped by 6 bases and J by 0 bases, with 15 bases between them. The germline V gene has CDR1 SGHDT and CDR2 YYEEEE. The DNA of the CDR3 is TGTGCCAGCATCCCTTTGGCATACCCTAACTATGGCTACACCTTC. It codes for CASIPLAYPNYGYTF.

This chain joins TRBV6-5 and TRBJ1-2; D gene uncertain. Trimming pared 7 bases from V and 4 bases from J, leaving 10 bases between. The CDR3 consists of 12 residues. Germline CDR1 reads MNHEY; CDR2 reads SVGAGI. The CDR3 loop is CASTEGSYGYTF. CDR3 coding DNA: TGTGCCAGCACCGAGGGTTCCTATGGCTACACCTTC.

In nucleotides, the CDR3 is TGTGCCTGGAGTGCCGATCTGAACACTGAAGCTTTCTTT. Its translation is CAWSADLNTEAFF. V gene TRBV30 combines with J gene TRBJ1-1, with D unresolved. From germline, CDR1 is GTSNPN and CDR2 SVGIG (reference sequence). The V end was cut by 1 base, the J end by 0 bases, with 6 bases between. CDR3 length equals 13 residues.

The gene calls are TRBV4-1 and TRBJ1-4; D not resolved. Germline assignment: CDR1 MGHRA and CDR2 YSYEKL. The CDR3 covers 18 residues. Trimming cost V 0 bases and J 4 bases, with 18 bases left between them. CDR3 loop: CASSQEKSSGPLNEKLFF. Here the CDR3 DNA reads TGCGCCAGCAGCCAAGAAAAGAGTTCGGGTCCCCTTAATGAAAAACTGTTTTTT.

This clone was seen only a few times. The chain combines TRBV4-1 with TRBJ1-5; D gene ambiguous. The CDR3 has 13 amino acids. The germline V gene has CDR1 MGHRA and CDR2 YSYEKL. V was trimmed by 3 bases and J by 5 bases, leaving 8 bases between them. The CDR3 sequence is CASSQDGDQPQHF. The CDR3 DNA sequence: TGCGCCAGCAGCCAGGACGGTGATCAGCCCCAGCATTTT.

CDR3: CASSIVQGVDYGYTF. CDR3 in DNA: TGTGCCAGCAGCATCGTGCAGGGGGTCGACTATGGCTACACCTTC. This chain links TRBV5-4 with TRBJ1-2; TRBD1 agrees at 7 bases. The junction had 9 bases not matched to a gene; V was cut back by 4 bases and J by 3 bases. The CDR3 loop spans 15 amino acids. Germline assignment: CDR1 SGHNT and CDR2 YYREEE (reference sequence).

The chain recombines TRBV4-2 with TRBJ1-1; 10 bases align to TRBD1. CDR3 length: 15 amino acids. From germline, CDR1 is LGHNA and CDR2 YNFKEQ. The J segment lost 5 bases and the V segment lost 2 bases, leaving 5 bases of the junction unmatched. The CDR3 protein is CASSQLGQGRTEAFF. The CDR3 DNA reads TGTGCCAGCAGCCAACTGGGACAGGGGAGGACTGAAGCTTTCTTT.

J is TRBJ2-7 and V is TRBV11-2; D is tentatively TRBD1 or TRBD2 (6 bases each). V was pared by 1 base and J by 5 bases, with 9 bases between. The CDR3 loop spans 13 amino acids. Germline CDR1 SGHAT, CDR2 FQNNGV. CDR3 amino acids: CASSLVRGDEQYF. DNA of the CDR3: TGTGCCAGCAGCTTAGTGAGGGGGGACGAGCAGTACTTC.

A single count supports this clone. The V gene is TRBV3-1 (or the pseudogene TRBV3-2), the J gene TRBJ2-3, with 7 bases lining up with TRBD2. The CDR3 length is 16 residues. Germline V gene data show CDR1 as LGHDT and CDR2 as YNNKEL (reference sequence). V gave up 0 bases and J gave up 1 base; unmatched junction bases: 4. The chain's CDR3 is CASSQDLRGGTDTQYF. DNA of the CDR3: TGTGCCAGCAGCCAAGATCTACGGGGGGGCACAGATACGCAGTATTTT.

The chain couples TRBV2 to TRBJ1-5; TRBD1 matches 9 bases. Losses at the gene ends were 5 bases for V and 2 bases for J; bases not matched to a gene: 4. The CDR3 length is 15 residues. Germline V gives CDR1 SNHLY, CDR2 FYNNEI. CDR3 sequence: CASSRDRAGNQPQHF. In DNA, the CDR3 is TGTGCCAGCAGTCGGGACAGGGCAGGCAATCAGCCCCAGCATTTT. Supplemented by reference TRBV2 and TRBJ1-5, the full variable domain reads EPEVTQTPSHQVTQMGQEVILRCVPISNHLYFYWYRQILGQKVEFLVSFYNNEISEKSEIFDDQFSVERPDGSNFTLKIRSTKLEDSAMYFCASSRDRAGNQPQHFGDGTRLSIL.

In this sample, this clone turned up once. This chain connects TRBV2 to TRBJ1-5, with unresolved D. Trimming shortened V by 5 bases and J by 4 bases, and 9 bases separated the two germline ends. CDR3 length: 13 residues. Germline V CDR1 and CDR2: SNHLY, FYNNEI. Here the CDR3 reads CASSLTRNQPQHF. The CDR3 DNA reads as TGTGCCAGCAGTCTTACACGGAATCAGCCCCAGCATTTT. Variable domain in full (rest from reference TRBV2 and TRBJ1-5): EPEVTQTPSHQVTQMGQEVILRCVPISNHLYFYWYRQILGQKVEFLVSFYNNEISEKSEIFDDQFSVERPDGSNFTLKIRSTKLEDSAMYFCASSLTRNQPQHFGDGTRLSIL.

The chain employs TRBV5-1 and TRBJ2-5; D may be TRBD1 or TRBD2 (5 bases each). Trimming shortened V by 0 bases and J by 6 bases, and 15 bases separated the two germline ends. The V gene's germline CDR1 is SGHRS and CDR2 YFSETQ. This CDR3 comprises 15 residues. CDR3 amino acids: CASSLEGDAPQTQYF. Written as DNA, the CDR3 is TGCGCCAGCAGCTTGGAAGGGGACGCCCCCCAGACCCAGTACTTC.